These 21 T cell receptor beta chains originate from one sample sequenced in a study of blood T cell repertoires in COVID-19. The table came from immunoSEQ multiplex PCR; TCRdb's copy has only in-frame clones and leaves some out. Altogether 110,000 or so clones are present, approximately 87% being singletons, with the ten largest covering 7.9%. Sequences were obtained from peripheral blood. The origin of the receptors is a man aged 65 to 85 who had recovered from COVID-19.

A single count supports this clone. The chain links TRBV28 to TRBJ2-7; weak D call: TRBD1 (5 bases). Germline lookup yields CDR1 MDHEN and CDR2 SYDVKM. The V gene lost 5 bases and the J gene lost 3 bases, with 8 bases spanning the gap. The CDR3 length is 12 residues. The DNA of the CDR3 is TGTGCCAGCAGTCCGACAGTCTACGAGCAGTACTTC. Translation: CASSPTVYEQYF.

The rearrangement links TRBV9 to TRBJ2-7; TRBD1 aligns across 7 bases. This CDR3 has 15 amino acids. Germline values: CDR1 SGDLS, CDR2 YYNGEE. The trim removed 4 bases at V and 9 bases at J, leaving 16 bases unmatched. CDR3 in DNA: TGTGCCAGCAGCCCAGGGGGTGGAACCTCTACGAGGCAGTACTTC. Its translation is CASSPGGGTSTRQYF.

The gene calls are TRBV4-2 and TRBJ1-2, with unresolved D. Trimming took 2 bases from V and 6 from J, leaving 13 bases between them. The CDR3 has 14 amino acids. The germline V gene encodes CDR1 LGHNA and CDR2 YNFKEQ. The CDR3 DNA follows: TGTGCCAGCAGCCAACCGACTGGGCGGGATGGCTACACCTTC. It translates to CASSQPTGRDGYTF.

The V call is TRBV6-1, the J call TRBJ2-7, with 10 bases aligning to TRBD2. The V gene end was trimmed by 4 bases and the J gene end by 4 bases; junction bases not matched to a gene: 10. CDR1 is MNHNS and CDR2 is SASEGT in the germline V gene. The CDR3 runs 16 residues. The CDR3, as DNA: TGTGCCAGCAGTGGAACTAGCGGGACCATAGTGTACGAGCAGTACTTC. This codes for CASSGTSGTIVYEQYF.

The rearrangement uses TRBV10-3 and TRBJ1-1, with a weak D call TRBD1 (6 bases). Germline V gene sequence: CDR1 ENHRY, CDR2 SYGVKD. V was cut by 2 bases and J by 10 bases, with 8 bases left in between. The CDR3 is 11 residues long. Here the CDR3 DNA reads TGTGCCATCAGTGAGGGCAGGGGAGCTTTCTTT. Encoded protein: CAISEGRGAFF.

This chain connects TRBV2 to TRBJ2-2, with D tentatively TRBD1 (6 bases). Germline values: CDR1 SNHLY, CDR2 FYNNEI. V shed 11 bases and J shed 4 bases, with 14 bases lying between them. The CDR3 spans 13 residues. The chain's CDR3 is CASQGFVTGELFF. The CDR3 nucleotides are TGTGCCTCACAGGGTTTTGTCACCGGGGAGCTGTTTTTT.

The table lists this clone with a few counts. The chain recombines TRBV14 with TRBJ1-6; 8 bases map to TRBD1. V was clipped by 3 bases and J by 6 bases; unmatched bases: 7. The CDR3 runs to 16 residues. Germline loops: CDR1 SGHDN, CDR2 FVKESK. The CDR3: CASSQNRGISNSPLHF. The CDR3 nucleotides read TGTGCCAGCAGCCAGAACAGGGGGATTAGTAATTCACCCCTCCACTTT.

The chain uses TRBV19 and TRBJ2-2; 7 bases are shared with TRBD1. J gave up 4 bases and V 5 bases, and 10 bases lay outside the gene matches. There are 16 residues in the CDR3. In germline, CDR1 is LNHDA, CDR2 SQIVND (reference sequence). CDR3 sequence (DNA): TGTGCCAGTAGTTCAGAACAGGGGTGGTTCACCGGGGAGCTGTTTTTT. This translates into CASSSEQGWFTGELFF. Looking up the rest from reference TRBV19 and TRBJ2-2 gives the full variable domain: DGGITQSPKYLFRKEGQNVTLSCEQNLNHDAMYWYRQDPGQGLRLIYYSQIVNDFQKGDIAEGYSVSREKKESFPLTVTSAQKNPTAFYLCASSSEQGWFTGELFFGEGSRLTVL.

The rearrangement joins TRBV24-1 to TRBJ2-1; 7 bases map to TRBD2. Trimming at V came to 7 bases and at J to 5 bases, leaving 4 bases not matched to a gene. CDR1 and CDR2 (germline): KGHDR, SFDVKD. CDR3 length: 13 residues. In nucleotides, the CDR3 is TGTGCCACCAGGTGGGGGGGTAACAATGAGCAGTTCTTC. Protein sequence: CATRWGGNNEQFF.

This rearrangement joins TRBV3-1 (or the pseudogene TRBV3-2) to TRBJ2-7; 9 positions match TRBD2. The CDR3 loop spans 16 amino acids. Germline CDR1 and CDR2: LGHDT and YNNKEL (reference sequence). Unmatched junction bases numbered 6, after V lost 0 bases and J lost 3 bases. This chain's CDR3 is CASSQDRREGDYEQYF. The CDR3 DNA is TGTGCCAGCAGCCAAGATAGGCGGGAGGGCGACTACGAGCAGTACTTC.

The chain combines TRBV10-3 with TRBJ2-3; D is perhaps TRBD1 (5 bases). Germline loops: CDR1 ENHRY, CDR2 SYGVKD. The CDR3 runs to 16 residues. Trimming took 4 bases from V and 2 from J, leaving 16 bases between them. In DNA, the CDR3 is TGTGCCATCAGTGTCGGACAAGGGGCCTTCACAGATACGCAGTATTTT. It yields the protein CAISVGQGAFTDTQYF.

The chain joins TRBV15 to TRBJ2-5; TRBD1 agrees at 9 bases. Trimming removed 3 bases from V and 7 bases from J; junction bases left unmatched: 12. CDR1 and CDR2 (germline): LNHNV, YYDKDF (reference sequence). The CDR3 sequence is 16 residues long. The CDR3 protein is CATSRVVTGGEGTQYF. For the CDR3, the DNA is TGTGCCACCAGCAGGGTGGTAACAGGGGGCGAGGGGACCCAGTACTTC.

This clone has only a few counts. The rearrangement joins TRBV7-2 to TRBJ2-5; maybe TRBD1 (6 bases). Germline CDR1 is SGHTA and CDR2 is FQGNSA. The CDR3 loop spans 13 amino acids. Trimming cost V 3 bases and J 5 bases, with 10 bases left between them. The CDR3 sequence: CASSFDRFETQYF. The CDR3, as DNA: TGTGCCAGCAGCTTTGACAGGTTTGAGACCCAGTACTTC.

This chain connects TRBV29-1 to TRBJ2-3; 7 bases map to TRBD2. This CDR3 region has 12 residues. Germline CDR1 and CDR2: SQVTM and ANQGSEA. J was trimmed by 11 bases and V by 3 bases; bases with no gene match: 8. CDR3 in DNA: TGCAGCGTTGAGCCGCAGCGGGAAGAGCAGTATTTT. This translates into CSVEPQREEQYF.

CDR3 nucleotides: TGCGCCAGCAGCCAACCTTACGCGGGACCAAGCACAGATACGCAGTATTTT. As protein: CASSQPYAGPSTDTQYF. This chain joins TRBV4-1 and TRBJ2-3; D is possibly TRBD2 (6 bases). Trimming pared 2 bases from V and 0 bases from J, leaving 15 bases between. Germline V gene sequence: CDR1 MGHRA, CDR2 YSYEKL. This CDR3 region has 17 residues.

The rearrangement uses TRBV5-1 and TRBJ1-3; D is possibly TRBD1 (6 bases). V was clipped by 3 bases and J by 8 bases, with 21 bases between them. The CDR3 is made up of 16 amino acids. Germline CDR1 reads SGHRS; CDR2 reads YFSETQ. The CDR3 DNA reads TGCGCCAGCAGCTCGGTCTACAGGGTAGACGGTGACACCATATATTTT. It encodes CASSSVYRVDGDTIYF.

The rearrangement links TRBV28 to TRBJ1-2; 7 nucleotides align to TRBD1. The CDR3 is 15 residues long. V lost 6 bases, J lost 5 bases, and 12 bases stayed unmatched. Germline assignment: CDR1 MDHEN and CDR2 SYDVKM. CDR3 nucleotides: TGTGCCAGCAGCCGGTCAATGGGGACAGCTTATGGCTACACCTTC. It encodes CASSRSMGTAYGYTF.

In nucleotides, the CDR3 is TGCAGCAGTGCCAGCGGGGGGACCGGGGAGCTGTTTTTT. Translation: CSSASGGTGELFF. J is TRBJ2-2 and V is TRBV29-1; 9 positions agree with TRBD2. The CDR3 consists of 13 residues. Germline CDR1 reads SQVTM; CDR2 reads ANQGSEA. J gave up 5 bases and V 8 bases, and 6 bases lay outside the gene matches.

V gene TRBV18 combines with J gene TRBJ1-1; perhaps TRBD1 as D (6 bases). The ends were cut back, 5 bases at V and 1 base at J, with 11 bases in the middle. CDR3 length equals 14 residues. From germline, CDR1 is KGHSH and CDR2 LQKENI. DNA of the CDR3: TGTGCCAGCTCAAAGACAGGCGCGAACACTGAAGCTTTCTTT. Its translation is CASSKTGANTEAFF.

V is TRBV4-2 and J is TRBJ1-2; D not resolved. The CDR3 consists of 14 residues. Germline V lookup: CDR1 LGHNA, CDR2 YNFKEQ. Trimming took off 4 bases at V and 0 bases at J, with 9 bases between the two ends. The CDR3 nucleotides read TGTGCCAGCAGCCTAGAACGGTCTAACTATGGCTACACCTTC. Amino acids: CASSLERSNYGYTF.

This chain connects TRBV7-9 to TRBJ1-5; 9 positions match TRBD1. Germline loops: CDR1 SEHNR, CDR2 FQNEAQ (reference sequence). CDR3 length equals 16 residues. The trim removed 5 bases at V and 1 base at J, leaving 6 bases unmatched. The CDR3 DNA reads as TGTGCCAGCAGCGCATCGACAGGGGGAAGCAATCAGCCCCAGCATTTT. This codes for CASSASTGGSNQPQHF.